One sample yielded the 32 T cell receptor beta chains listed below, sequenced in a study of cytomegalovirus exposure and HLA in healthy donors. PCR used 60 Vbeta primers and 13 Jbeta primers. Clones were read by immunoSEQ multiplex PCR, and TCRdb kept only the in-frame ones, dropping some. The sample includes 55,000 to 85,000 clones. Sequencing was carried out using PBMCs. These receptors were collected from a female donor in good health and CMV-seropositive.

The genes are TRBV7-6 and TRBJ2-1; 7 positions agree with TRBD2. V was clipped by 5 bases and J by 3 bases; unmatched bases: 7. The CDR3 length is 15 residues. The germline V gene has CDR1 SGHVS and CDR2 FNYEAQ. For the CDR3, the DNA is TGTGCCAGCAGCGCGGGAGCGACAGACTACAATGAGCAGTTCTTC. Encoded protein: CASSAGATDYNEQFF.

As for this clone: Other DNA sequences of this sample code for an identical CDR3. The chain has TRBV9 and TRBJ1-2; 9 nucleotides line up with TRBD1. Unmatched junction bases numbered 2, after V lost 2 bases and J lost 3 bases. CDR3 size: 14 residues. Per germline, CDR1 SGDLS and CDR2 YYNGEE. The CDR3 DNA reads TGTGCCAGCAGCGTGGGACAGGGTGACTATGGCTACACCTTC. Its translation: CASSVGQGDYGYTF.

The chain links TRBV27 to TRBJ1-1, with D possibly TRBD1 on 5 matching bases. CDR1 is MNHEY, CDR2 SMNVEV, per germline (reference sequence). V gave up 2 bases and J gave up 5 bases, with 12 bases separating them. The CDR3 covers 14 residues. The CDR3 region has the DNA TGTGCCAGCAGTTTAATTGGCAGGGATACTGAAGCTTTCTTT. It encodes CASSLIGRDTEAFF.

This sequence joins TRBV19 and TRBJ2-1; TRBD2 matches 9 bases. From germline, CDR1 is LNHDA and CDR2 SQIVND (reference sequence). This CDR3 comprises 16 residues. With 1 base clipped from V and 5 bases from J, the junction kept 6 bases outside the gene matches. This chain's CDR3 is CASSIVWLAGNNEQFF. The CDR3 DNA sequence: TGTGCCAGTAGTATAGTCTGGCTAGCGGGGAACAATGAGCAGTTCTTC.

This sequence joins TRBV19 and TRBJ2-2; 7 bases are shared with TRBD2. The CDR3 contains 16 residues. V was pared by 1 base and J by 2 bases, with 4 bases of the junction left unmatched. Germline V gene sequence: CDR1 LNHDA, CDR2 SQIVND (reference sequence). The CDR3 DNA reads TGTGCCAGTAGTATAGTGGCGGGGGACAACACCGGGGAGCTGTTTTTT. Translation gives CASSIVAGDNTGELFF.

The gene calls are TRBV5-1 and TRBJ2-2; D not resolved. Trimming took 0 bases from V and 4 from J, leaving 16 bases between them. The length of the CDR3 is 17 residues. Germline V gene sequence: CDR1 SGHRS, CDR2 YFSETQ. CDR3 nucleotides: TGCGCCAGCAGCTTGGTGGCCCTACAGAGAACCACCGGGGAGCTGTTTTTT. As protein: CASSLVALQRTTGELFF. Full variable domain (missing parts from reference TRBV5-1 and TRBJ2-2): KAGVTQTPRYLIKTRGQQVTLSCSPISGHRSVSWYQQTPGQGLQFLFEYFSETQRNKGNFPGRFSGRQFSNSRSEMNVSTLELGDSALYLCASSLVALQRTTGELFFGEGSRLTVL.

The chain employs TRBV7-9 and TRBJ2-7; 7 nucleotides agree with TRBD1. V trimming: 2 bases; J trimming: 1 base; junction bases outside the gene matches: 14. The V gene's germline CDR1 is SEHNR and CDR2 FQNEAQ (reference sequence). This CDR3 spans 18 amino acids. This CDR3 reads CASSLTFGFGDSSYEQYF. The CDR3 DNA sequence: TGTGCCAGCAGCTTAACGTTCGGATTTGGGGACAGTTCCTACGAGCAGTACTTC.

V is TRBV18 and J is TRBJ2-7, with TRBD2 matching 12 bases. The V segment lost 2 bases and the J segment 5 bases; nucleotides outside the gene matches: 4. CDR1 KGHSH and CDR2 LQKENI come from the germline V gene. CDR3 length equals 15 residues. The CDR3 sequence is CASSPSLAGGDEQYF. For the CDR3, the DNA is TGTGCCAGCTCACCATCGCTAGCGGGAGGGGACGAGCAGTACTTC.

The chain carries TRBV25-1 and TRBJ1-2; TRBD1 aligns across 7 bases. J was trimmed by 8 bases and V by 6 bases; bases with no gene match: 15. This CDR3 is 15 amino acids long. The germline CDR1 and CDR2 sequences are MGHDK and SYGVNS. The CDR3 sequence: CASSDGTAPDSGYTF. The CDR3 DNA sequence: TGTGCCAGCAGCGATGGGACAGCTCCAGATTCCGGCTACACCTTC.

The V call is TRBV28, the J call TRBJ1-1, with no clear D. In germline, CDR1 is MDHEN, CDR2 SYDVKM. Trimming stripped 6 bases from V and 3 bases from J, with 14 bases between. The CDR3 is 14 residues long. CDR3 residues: CASSPHGRDTEAFF. The CDR3 coding sequence is TGTGCCAGCAGCCCTCACGGGAGGGACACTGAAGCTTTCTTT.

The V and J genes are TRBV30 and TRBJ1-6; perhaps TRBD1 as D (6 bases). Trimming left V 3 bases short and J 9 bases short, with 15 bases between. This CDR3 is built from 14 residues. The V gene's germline CDR1 is GTSNPN and CDR2 SVGIG (reference sequence). CDR3 region: CAWRRQAIGSPLHF. In nucleotides, the CDR3 is TGTGCCTGGAGAAGACAGGCCATAGGTTCACCCCTCCACTTT.

As regards this clone: Other DNA sequences of this sample code for an identical CDR3. V and J are TRBV7-3 and TRBJ2-1; 13 nucleotides agree with TRBD2. Germline V gives CDR1 SGHTA, CDR2 FQGTGA. The CDR3 is 15 residues long. Trimming took 4 bases from V and 4 from J; bases not matched to a gene: 1. Here the CDR3 reads CASSSGLAGYNEQFF. Written as DNA, the CDR3 is TGTGCCAGCAGCTCGGGACTAGCGGGATACAATGAGCAGTTCTTC.

The rearrangement joins TRBV7-8 to TRBJ1-4; 8 bases line up with TRBD1. CDR1 SGHVS and CDR2 FQNEAQ come from the germline V gene. The CDR3 totals 14 residues. V lost 6 bases and J lost 7; bases outside the gene matches: 7. The CDR3 is CASSYQGQAEKLFF. In DNA, the CDR3 is TGTGCCAGCAGTTACCAGGGACAGGCTGAAAAACTGTTTTTT.

V is TRBV4-3 and J is TRBJ2-3, with D maybe TRBD1 (6 bases). V dropped 0 bases and J dropped 5 bases, with 15 bases sitting between them. The CDR3 length is 16 residues. The germline gives CDR1 LGHNA, CDR2 YSLEER. This CDR3 is CASSQELLARGDTQYF. The CDR3 nucleotides read TGCGCCAGCAGCCAAGAATTGCTAGCCAGGGGAGATACGCAGTATTTT.

The rearrangement uses TRBV10-1 and TRBJ2-5, with 7 bases aligning to TRBD1. Germline assignment: CDR1 WNHNN and CDR2 SYGVQD (reference sequence). V shed 9 bases, J shed 5 bases, and the junction held 18 bases outside the gene matches. The CDR3 contains 16 residues. This CDR3 reads CASKKGARWWKETQYF. In nucleotides, the CDR3 is TGCGCCAGTAAAAAGGGGGCCAGGTGGTGGAAGGAGACCCAGTACTTC.

The CDR3 DNA reads TGTGCCAGCAGACTGACAGGGTTCAGCTCCTACGAGCAGTACTTC. It yields the protein CASRLTGFSSYEQYF. The V and J genes are TRBV27 and TRBJ2-7; 7 positions match TRBD1. V lost 6 bases to trimming and J lost 0 bases; unmatched junction nucleotides: 8. Germline V CDR1 and CDR2: MNHEY, SMNVEV (reference sequence). This CDR3 spans 15 amino acids.

This chain uses TRBV6-5 with TRBJ1-1; 9 bases agree with TRBD1. The germline CDR1 and CDR2 sequences are MNHEY and SVGAGI. Trimming at V came to 1 base and at J to 1 base, leaving 4 bases not matched to a gene. There are 16 residues in the CDR3. For the CDR3, the DNA is TGTGCCAGCAGTTACTTACAGGGGGCGCCGAACACTGAAGCTTTCTTT. Amino acid sequence: CASSYLQGAPNTEAFF.

The chain employs TRBV6-5 and TRBJ2-3, with TRBD2 as a possible D gene (5 bases). The ends were cut back, 0 bases at V and 3 bases at J, with 7 bases in the middle. This CDR3 has 14 amino acids. CDR1 MNHEY and CDR2 SVGAGI come from the germline V gene. The CDR3 here is CASSYSIATDTQYF. For the CDR3, the DNA is TGTGCCAGCAGTTACTCGATAGCGACAGATACGCAGTATTTT.

The V and J genes are TRBV5-1 and TRBJ1-3; maybe TRBD1 (6 bases). Germline V gene lookup returns CDR1 SGHRS and CDR2 YFSETQ. Trimming cost V 4 bases and J 2 bases, with 13 bases left between them. The CDR3 loop spans 15 amino acids. Here the CDR3 reads CASSPGGLPGNTIYF. The CDR3 bases are TGCGCCAGCAGCCCGGGGGGGCTGCCTGGAAACACCATATATTTT.

This CDR3 is CASSTSGNTEAFF. CDR3 coding DNA: TGTGCCAGTAGTACTTCGGGGAACACTGAAGCTTTCTTT. The V and J genes are TRBV19 and TRBJ1-1; unclear D gene. The CDR3 length is 13 residues. The germline gives CDR1 LNHDA, CDR2 SQIVND (reference sequence). Trimming took off 4 bases at V and 1 base at J, with 7 bases between the two ends.

The chain is built from TRBV6-1 and TRBJ2-7, with 7 bases matching TRBD1. V lost 6 bases, J lost 0 bases, and 8 bases stayed unmatched. CDR3 length: 15 residues. The V gene's germline CDR1 is MNHNS and CDR2 SASEGT. The CDR3, as DNA: TGTGCCAGCAGCCGACAGGGAGCGAACTCCTACGAGCAGTACTTC. Its protein is CASSRQGANSYEQYF.

The chain employs TRBV27 and TRBJ1-4, with TRBD1 matching over 9 bases. Trimming cost V 6 bases and J 4 bases; bases outside gene matches: 6. This CDR3 region has 15 residues. Germline V gives CDR1 MNHEY, CDR2 SMNVEV (reference sequence). The CDR3 spells CASRLGQGNNEKLFF. CDR3 DNA sequence: TGTGCCAGCAGGCTGGGACAGGGTAATAATGAAAAACTGTTTTTT.

The rearrangement uses TRBV14 and TRBJ2-5, with TRBD1 as a possible D gene (7 bases). The J call could be wrong; TRBJ2-7 is a better fit for the DNA end. Germline V gene sequence: CDR1 SGHDN, CDR2 FVKESK. The CDR3 runs to 14 residues. The CDR3 loop reads CASSQVGGGDEQYF. As DNA, the CDR3 is TGTGCCAGCAGCCAAGTCGGAGGGGGCGACGAGCAGTACTTC.

This chain joins TRBV7-2 and TRBJ2-3; 10 bases map to TRBD2. Germline CDR1 is SGHTA and CDR2 is FQGNSA. The trim removed 1 base at V and 2 bases at J, leaving 3 bases unmatched. The CDR3 has 16 residues. The CDR3 nucleotides are TGTGCCAGCAGCTTAGTACTAGCGGGACCCACAGATACGCAGTATTTT. It is translated as CASSLVLAGPTDTQYF. Full variable domain (remainder filled in from reference TRBV7-2 and TRBJ2-3): GAGVSQSPSNKVTEKGKDVELRCDPISGHTALYWYRQSLGQGLEFLIYFQGNSAPDKSGLPSDRFSAERTGGSVSTLTIQRTQQEDSAVYLCASSLVLAGPTDTQYFGPGTRLTVL.

The chain has TRBV5-1 and TRBJ1-4; TRBD1 aligns across 7 bases. Looked up from germline, CDR1 is SGHRS and CDR2 is YFSETQ. The junction had 8 bases not matched to a gene; V was cut back by 4 bases and J by 5 bases. There are 15 residues in the CDR3. Here the CDR3 reads CASSPTGTANEKLFF. As DNA, the CDR3 is TGCGCCAGCAGCCCAACTGGGACAGCGAATGAAAAACTGTTTTTT.

This chain uses TRBV7-9 with TRBJ1-1; D possibly corresponds to TRBD1 (6 bases). This CDR3 spans 15 amino acids. V was shortened by 3 bases and J by 5 bases, with 16 bases between the two germline ends. The germline gives CDR1 SEHNR, CDR2 FQNEAQ (reference sequence). The CDR3 DNA follows: TGTGCCAGCAGCTTCATTCCGGGGGGCGGTACTGAAGCTTTCTTT. It encodes CASSFIPGGGTEAFF.

The chain has TRBV27 and TRBJ2-4; D is unclear. Germline CDR1 reads MNHEY; CDR2 reads SMNVEV (reference sequence). Trimming took off 6 bases at V and 9 bases at J, with 9 bases between the two ends. The length of the CDR3 is 11 residues. The CDR3 region has the DNA TGTGCCAGCAGAGTTAGAGGCATTCAGTACTTC. This translates into CASRVRGIQYF.

The V call is TRBV7-3, the J call TRBJ2-3, with 10 bases that match TRBD2. The CDR3 has 14 amino acids. Germline CDR1 SGHTA, CDR2 FQGTGA. V lost 4 bases and J lost 4; bases outside the gene matches: 2. The DNA of the CDR3 is TGTGCCAGCAGCTCCGGGACTAGCGCAGATACGCAGTATTTT. Protein sequence: CASSSGTSADTQYF.

This chain joins TRBV6-5 and TRBJ1-2; 7 bases fit TRBD1. V shed 7 bases, J shed 5 bases, and the junction held 7 bases outside the gene matches. Germline CDR1 is MNHEY and CDR2 is SVGAGI. The length of the CDR3 is 13 residues. The CDR3 loop is CASTPQGLYGYTF. CDR3 DNA: TGTGCCAGCACCCCACAGGGGCTGTATGGCTACACCTTC.

This sequence joins TRBV5-1 and TRBJ2-3; 14 bases align to TRBD2. CDR3 length equals 16 residues. Germline trimming cut 0 bases from V and 6 bases from J; bases unmatched to any gene: 3. Per the germline V gene, CDR1 is SGHRS and CDR2 is YFSETQ. The CDR3: CASSLGLAGGLDTQYF. In DNA form, the CDR3 reads TGCGCCAGCAGCTTGGGACTAGCGGGGGGGTTGGATACGCAGTATTTT.

The V and J genes are TRBV5-4 and TRBJ2-1, with D unresolved. Germline V gene sequence: CDR1 SGHNT, CDR2 YYREEE (reference sequence). The CDR3 length is 15 residues. V was pared by 4 bases and J by 5 bases, with 16 bases between. The CDR3 nucleotides read TGTGCCAGCAGCCGTCTTGGAGAGGAAGACAATGAGCAGTTCTTC. It encodes CASSRLGEEDNEQFF.

The chain employs TRBV6-5 and TRBJ1-6, with unresolved D. The V and J ends lost 4 bases and 10 bases respectively, with 17 bases between them. The CDR3 is 15 amino acids. Germline assignment: CDR1 MNHEY and CDR2 SVGAGI. CDR3 DNA: TGTGCCAGCAGTTCGCTTCTCCTTAGAGAATCACCCCTCCACTTT. Amino acid sequence: CASSSLLLRESPLHF.